The 19 T cell receptor beta chains below were found in one sample sequenced in a study of CD8+CD57+ T cells in acquired aplastic anemia. An expansion of CD8+CD57+ cells by flow cytometry had been shown in patients chosen for sequencing. Genomic DNA acted as the template from which TCR beta VDJ combination and CDR3 sequence profiling were carried out. TCRdb used MiXCR to reprocess the reads, holding one entry per CDR3 protein. This sample has roughly 500,000 distinct CDR3 sequences, with under 40% found just once. The sequenced sample was sorted CD4+, CD8+, or CD8+CD57+ T cells (not recorded which) from PBMCs. These receptor sequences come from a human donor with aplastic anemia.

This clonotype was observed at least ten times. The chain joins TRBV24-1 to TRBJ2-3, with D tentatively TRBD1 or TRBD2 (5 bases each). Germline loops: CDR1 KGHDR, CDR2 SFDVKD. The CDR3 contains 17 residues. V was pared by 6 bases and J by 0 bases, with 18 bases between. CDR3 sequence reads: CATSSGAVRFSTDTQYF. The CDR3 DNA reads as TGTGCCACCAGTTCCGGGGCCGTACGCTTTAGCACAGATACGCAGTATTTT.

This clonotype turned up a few times. This sequence joins TRBV10-3 and TRBJ1-3; 7 nucleotides agree with TRBD1. CDR3 length: 12 residues. V was clipped by 6 bases and J by 9 bases; unmatched bases: 5. Germline V gene data show CDR1 as ENHRY and CDR2 as SYGVKD. The CDR3 DNA is TGTGCCATCAGGGGGGGACAGAGCACCATATATTTT. Translated: CAIRGGQSTIYF.

The CDR3 spells CASSQESVGFSHGYTF. CDR3 DNA: TGCGCCAGCAGCCAAGAAAGTGTGGGGTTCTCTCATGGCTACACCTTC. V gene TRBV4-1 combines with J gene TRBJ1-2; D is undetermined. The germline gives CDR1 MGHRA, CDR2 YSYEKL. The CDR3 extends over 16 amino acids. V was cut by 0 bases and J by 6 bases, with 17 bases left in between.

This clonotype was seen only once. A much larger clone lies a single base off, so this may be a read error. The gene calls are TRBV20-1 and TRBJ1-1; a weak D match, TRBD1 (5 bases). Trimming shortened V by 0 bases and J by 4 bases, and 15 bases separated the two germline ends. The CDR3 is 15 residues long. Per germline, CDR1 DFQATT and CDR2 SNEGSKA (reference sequence). For the CDR3, the DNA is TGCAGTGCTAGAGATCGACGCAGGGTTGGCACTGAAGCTTTCTTT. Translating it yields CSARDRRRVGTEAFF.

The rearrangement joins TRBV20-1 to TRBJ2-1; a possible D gene is TRBD2 (5 bases). Germline V lookup: CDR1 DFQATT, CDR2 SNEGSKA (reference sequence). Trimming took 3 bases from V and 6 from J, leaving 12 bases between them. This CDR3 spans 13 amino acids. In DNA form, the CDR3 reads TGCAGTGCTAGGCTTTTGGACTTCAATGAGCAGTTCTTC. Amino acids: CSARLLDFNEQFF.

The chain joins TRBV7-3 to TRBJ1-1, with D unresolved. V dropped 0 bases and J dropped 3 bases, with 8 bases sitting between them. Germline V gives CDR1 SGHTA, CDR2 FQGTGA. The CDR3 totals 14 residues. The DNA for the CDR3 is TGTGCCAGCAGCTTAACAGGAACCGACACTGAAGCTTTCTTT. Translation gives CASSLTGTDTEAFF.

This clonotype was counted at least ten times. The chain combines TRBV5-1 with TRBJ1-1; D not resolved. The CDR3 consists of 15 residues. Looked up from germline, CDR1 is SGHRS and CDR2 is YFSETQ. The V gene lost 0 bases and the J gene lost 1 base, with 10 bases spanning the gap. CDR3 protein: CASSLVAGSNTEAFF. For the CDR3, the DNA is TGCGCCAGCAGCTTGGTCGCCGGCTCGAACACTGAAGCTTTCTTT.

This clonotype was picked up many times. The chain recombines TRBV7-2 with TRBJ1-2, with a possible D match to TRBD1 (6 bases). The CDR3 extends over 14 amino acids. Trimming cost V 5 bases and J 4 bases, with 14 bases left between them. Germline CDR1 reads SGHTA; CDR2 reads FQGNSA. The CDR3 DNA follows: TGTGCCAGCAGCGAAGAACAGGGACCCTATGGCTACACCTTC. It codes for CASSEEQGPYGYTF.

This clonotype showed up many times. The rearrangement joins TRBV10-1 to TRBJ1-4; D may be TRBD1 (6 bases). Trimming took off 6 bases at V and 0 bases at J, with 14 bases between the two ends. The CDR3 contains 16 residues. Germline loops: CDR1 WNHNN, CDR2 SYGVQD (reference sequence). The CDR3 DNA sequence: TGCGCCAGCAGCCTGACAGGAGATACAACTAATGAAAAACTGTTTTTT. Translated, it gives CASSLTGDTTNEKLFF.

The V call is TRBV29-1, the J call TRBJ1-1; 8 bases map to TRBD1. The CDR3 sequence is 14 residues long. Looked up from germline, CDR1 is SQVTM and CDR2 is ANQGSEA. J lost 3 bases, V lost 8 bases, and 11 bases had no gene match. DNA of the CDR3: TGCAGCACCGACCAGACAGGGGAGTACACTGAAGCTTTCTTT. Translation gives CSTDQTGEYTEAFF.

At least ten counts were recorded for this clonotype. This chain links TRBV5-1 with TRBJ1-3; TRBD1 matches at 7 bases. The CDR3 is 15 amino acids. The J segment lost 5 bases and the V segment lost 3 bases, leaving 8 bases of the junction unmatched. Germline loops: CDR1 SGHRS, CDR2 YFSETQ. CDR3 DNA sequence: TGCGCCAGCAGCTGGACGGGACAGCTACGAAACACCATATATTTT. Protein sequence: CASSWTGQLRNTIYF.

This clonotype was seen only a few times. The chain links TRBV20-1 to TRBJ2-5, with D unresolved. The V end lost 3 bases, the J end lost 0 bases, and 11 bases lay between the germline ends. CDR1 and CDR2 from the germline V gene are DFQATT and SNEGSKA (reference sequence). This CDR3 contains 14 residues. CDR3 loop: CSASNLYNQETQYF. The CDR3 DNA sequence: TGCAGTGCTAGTAATTTATACAACCAAGAGACCCAGTACTTC.

A remark on this clonotype: A much larger clone sits a single nucleotide away, making a read error possible. The chain uses TRBV6-5 and TRBJ1-6; D is unclear. The germline CDR1 and CDR2 sequences are MNHEY and SVGAGI. CDR3 length: 13 residues. CDR3 DNA sequence: TGTGCCGGCAGTTACTACGGGGATTCACCCCTCCACTTT. As protein: CAGSYYGDSPLHF.

This clonotype has at least ten counts. The rearrangement links TRBV20-1 to TRBJ1-5, with D unclear. Germline CDR1 is DFQATT and CDR2 is SNEGSKA (reference sequence). The CDR3 consists of 15 residues. V lost 0 bases and J 4 bases, leaving 13 bases between the germline ends. CDR3 sequence (DNA): TGCAGTGCTAGAGATCAGCTCTCTGGGAATCAGCCCCAGCATTTT. Translated: CSARDQLSGNQPQHF.

The chain's CDR3 is CASSLERGTNTEAFF. The CDR3 DNA is TGTGCCAGCAGCTTAGAAAGGGGAACGAACACTGAAGCTTTCTTT. The chain couples TRBV7-3 to TRBJ1-1; perhaps TRBD1 as D (5 bases). Germline V lookup: CDR1 SGHTA, CDR2 FQGTGA. The CDR3 runs 15 residues. Trimming took off 2 bases at V and 1 base at J, with 11 bases between the two ends.

This clonotype was seen repeatedly, ten times or more. The V gene is TRBV19, the J gene TRBJ2-7, with TRBD1 identical over 12 bases. The length of the CDR3 is 16 residues. Germline values: CDR1 LNHDA, CDR2 SQIVND (reference sequence). Trimming removed 5 bases from V and 0 bases from J; junction bases left unmatched: 5. CDR3 in amino acids: CASSPRDRGHSYEQYF. CDR3 nucleotides: TGTGCCAGTAGTCCGCGGGACAGGGGGCACTCCTACGAGCAGTACTTC.

The chain combines TRBV6-1 with TRBJ1-3; D gene uncertain. CDR1 is MNHNS and CDR2 is SASEGT in the germline V gene. This CDR3 region has 14 residues. Trimming removed 8 bases at V and 0 bases at J, with 11 bases between. CDR3 DNA: TGTGCCAGCGGGAGACCGTACTCTGGAAACACCATATATTTT. Protein product: CASGRPYSGNTIYF.

In the case of this clonotype: A junction boundary mismatches the germline segment, possibly from a read error. The V call is TRBV9, the J call TRBJ2-2; TRBD1 might be the D (6 bases). CDR1 SGDLS and CDR2 YYNGEE come from the germline V gene. The CDR3 totals 18 residues. The chain's CDR3 is CASSVDIRTVSNTGKLFF. CDR3 nucleotide sequence: TGTGCCAGCAGCGTAGATATTCGGACAGTTTCGAACACCGGGAAGCTGTTTTTT.

As to this clonotype: This clone may be a read error of a much larger clone one base away. This rearrangement joins TRBV2 to TRBJ1-6; D is unresolved. From germline, CDR1 is SNHLY and CDR2 FYNNEI. This CDR3 comprises 15 residues. For the CDR3, the DNA is TGTGCCAGCAGTGAATTTAGCTCCTATAATTCACCCCTCCGCTTT. This translates into CASSEFSSYNSPLRF.